The 22 T cell receptor beta chains given below trace back to one sample, sequenced in a study of shared clonotypes between healthy human individuals. Clones were read by immunoSEQ multiplex PCR, and TCRdb kept only the in-frame ones, dropping some. The sample includes around 500,000 clones, 60% to 80% seen only once; the top ten take around 12%. What was sequenced was PBMCs. These receptors originate from a woman in her thirties or forties in good health. Some clones in this sample may be carry-over from other donors' samples.

The chain carries TRBV5-4 and TRBJ2-2; 12 bases fit TRBD2. The CDR3 has 18 amino acids. Germline CDR1 is SGHNT and CDR2 is YYREEE (reference sequence). Germline trimming cut 1 base from V and 1 base from J; bases unmatched to any gene: 5. CDR3 region: CASSLLASGRGNTGELFF. The CDR3 DNA sequence: TGTGCCAGCAGCTTGTTAGCTAGCGGGAGGGGGAACACCGGGGAGCTGTTTTTT.

This clone was seen ten or more times. This chain links TRBV18 with TRBJ1-1; 7 positions match TRBD1. Trimming cost V 3 bases and J 5 bases; bases outside gene matches: 6. CDR1 and CDR2 from the germline V gene are KGHSH and LQKENI. This CDR3 contains 14 residues. In DNA form, the CDR3 reads TGTGCCAGCTCACCCGGACAGGCGAGAACTGAAGCTTTCTTT. This sequence encodes CASSPGQARTEAFF.

This clone came up a few times. The rearrangement joins TRBV29-1 to TRBJ1-1; D gene uncertain. V lost 1 base to trimming and J lost 0 bases, with 6 bases between them. The CDR3 is made up of 13 amino acids. Germline CDR1 reads SQVTM; CDR2 reads ANQGSEA. The CDR3 DNA follows: TGCAGCGTTGAAGGCCGGATGAACACTGAAGCTTTCTTT. It encodes CSVEGRMNTEAFF.

The rearrangement links TRBV18 to TRBJ2-5; 13 bases map to TRBD2. The CDR3 is 16 residues long. V lost 3 bases to trimming and J lost 4 bases; unmatched junction nucleotides: 5. CDR1 and CDR2 (germline): KGHSH, LQKENI. CDR3 protein: CASSPGGLAGRETQYF. Here the CDR3 DNA reads TGTGCCAGCTCACCGGGGGGACTAGCGGGGCGAGAGACCCAGTACTTC. The whole variable domain, filled in from reference TRBV18 and TRBJ2-5, reads NAGVMQNPRHLVRRRGQEARLRCSPMKGHSHVYWYRQLPEEGLKFMVYLQKENIIDESGMPKERFSAEFPKEGPSILRIQQVVRGDSAAYFCASSPGGLAGRETQYFGPGTRLLVL.

The gene calls are TRBV6-5 and TRBJ2-4; 12 bases align to TRBD2. CDR1 and CDR2 from the germline V gene are MNHEY and SVGAGI. V shed 7 bases, J shed 7 bases, and the junction held 5 bases outside the gene matches. The CDR3 is made up of 14 amino acids. CDR3 coding DNA: TGTGCCAGCAAACTAGCGGGAGGCGGTAACATTCAGTACTTC. Protein sequence: CASKLAGGGNIQYF.

The chain joins TRBV7-8 to TRBJ1-1; TRBD1 might be the D (6 bases). Germline-derived CDR1 and CDR2 are SGHVS and FQNEAQ. The CDR3 covers 15 residues. The germline V and J ends were trimmed by 0 bases and 0 bases, with 8 bases remaining between them. The CDR3 protein is CASSLAGHMNTEAFF. The CDR3 nucleotides are TGTGCCAGCAGCTTAGCGGGACACATGAACACTGAAGCTTTCTTT.

In regard to this clone: Other DNA sequences in this specimen translate into the identical CDR3. V is TRBV30 and J is TRBJ1-2; tentatively, D is TRBD1 (6 bases). CDR3 length: 12 amino acids. Looked up from germline, CDR1 is GTSNPN and CDR2 is SVGIG (reference sequence). Trimming removed 2 bases from V and 4 bases from J, with 8 bases in between. Here the CDR3 reads CAWSTGSYGYTF. The DNA of the CDR3 is TGTGCCTGGAGTACAGGGTCCTATGGCTACACCTTC.

This clone has a handful of counts. The sample holds other DNA sequences that translate to the same CDR3. The rearrangement joins TRBV7-9 to TRBJ1-1; D is unclear. The CDR3 length is 13 residues. The germline V gene has CDR1 SEHNR and CDR2 FQNEAQ (reference sequence). Trimming stripped 1 base from V and 4 bases from J, with 7 bases between. Written as DNA, the CDR3 is TGTGCCAGCAGCTTAGGAGGAGGCACTGAAGCTTTCTTT. Protein: CASSLGGGTEAFF.

The chain is built from TRBV4-1 and TRBJ1-4, with a weak D call TRBD1 (5 bases). Trimming stripped 1 base from V and 6 bases from J, with 12 bases between. The CDR3 length is 15 residues. Germline assignment: CDR1 MGHRA and CDR2 YSYEKL. The CDR3 bases are TGCGCCAGCAGCCAAGGCCCTGACAGAGATGAAAAACTGTTTTTT. It yields the protein CASSQGPDRDEKLFF.

This clone appeared once. This sequence joins TRBV18 and TRBJ1-5, with D hard to call. V lost 3 bases and J 8 bases, leaving 14 bases between the germline ends. The CDR3 length is 14 residues. Germline assignment: CDR1 KGHSH and CDR2 LQKENI. CDR3 amino acids: CASSPQPRGEPQHF. The CDR3 DNA follows: TGTGCCAGCTCACCTCAACCCCGGGGTGAGCCCCAGCATTTT.

The V call is TRBV4-3, the J call TRBJ1-1; no clear D gene. Germline assignment: CDR1 LGHNA and CDR2 YSLEER. The V gene lost 2 bases and the J gene lost 6 bases, with 34 bases spanning the gap. CDR3 size: 21 residues. The CDR3 sequence is CASSQPEAFSGIRGSGAEAFF. In DNA, the CDR3 is TGCGCCAGCAGCCAACCCGAGGCCTTCTCCGGGATCCGTGGAAGTGGGGCTGAAGCTTTCTTT.

The genes are TRBV7-9 and TRBJ2-7, with 9 bases that match TRBD1. V dropped 6 bases and J dropped 5; count of bases not matched to a gene: 8. The CDR3 extends over 14 amino acids. In germline, CDR1 is SEHNR, CDR2 FQNEAQ (reference sequence). The CDR3 loop reads CASSRGDRVHEQYF. In nucleotides, the CDR3 is TGTGCCAGCAGTAGAGGGGACAGGGTCCACGAGCAGTACTTC.

V gene TRBV14 combines with J gene TRBJ1-2; 7 positions agree with TRBD1. This CDR3 comprises 15 residues. The V and J ends lost 4 bases and 0 bases, in that order; junction bases with no gene match: 5. CDR1 and CDR2 (germline): SGHDN, FVKESK. CDR3 coding DNA: TGTGCCAGCAGCCCCCGGGACAGCTCTAACTATGGCTACACCTTC. It is translated as CASSPRDSSNYGYTF. Looking up the rest from reference TRBV14 and TRBJ1-2 gives the full variable domain: EAGVTQFPSHSVIEKGQTVTLRCDPISGHDNLYWYRRVMGKEIKFLLHFVKESKQDESGMPNNRFLAERTGGTYSTLKVQPAELEDSGVYFCASSPRDSSNYGYTFGSGTRLTVV.

The chain uses TRBV5-4 and TRBJ2-4; TRBD1 agrees at 7 bases. The CDR3 runs to 14 residues. V gave up 5 bases and J gave up 8 bases; unmatched junction bases: 10. CDR1 and CDR2 from the germline V gene are SGHNT and YYREEE (reference sequence). In DNA, the CDR3 is TGTGCCAGCAGGTTCGACAGGGTCAACGACATTCAGTACTTC. This gives the protein CASRFDRVNDIQYF.

The table lists this clone with a count of one. The chain carries TRBV5-1 and TRBJ2-1; D unclear. Trimming pared 0 bases from V and 7 bases from J, leaving 11 bases between. The CDR3 contains 14 residues. CDR1 is SGHRS and CDR2 is YFSETQ in the germline V gene. In nucleotides, the CDR3 is TGCGCCAGCAGCTTGGACCCTACTGGGAATGAGCAGTTCTTC. This gives the protein CASSLDPTGNEQFF. The complete variable domain, with remaining parts taken from reference TRBV5-1 and TRBJ2-1, reads KAGVTQTPRYLIKTRGQQVTLSCSPISGHRSVSWYQQTPGQGLQFLFEYFSETQRNKGNFPGRFSGRQFSNSRSEMNVSTLELGDSALYLCASSLDPTGNEQFFGPGTRLTVL.

CDR3 in DNA: TGTGCCAGCTCACCAGAAAAAGACTCTGAAGCTTTCTTT. Protein product: CASSPEKDSEAFF. V is TRBV18 and J is TRBJ1-1; D call uncertain. Germline CDR1 reads KGHSH; CDR2 reads LQKENI. The germline V and J ends were trimmed by 2 bases and 6 bases, with 10 bases remaining between them. The CDR3 loop spans 13 amino acids.

The rearrangement joins TRBV5-5 to TRBJ2-7; D possibly corresponds to TRBD2 (6 bases). Germline V gene sequence: CDR1 SGHKS, CDR2 YYEKEE (reference sequence). The CDR3 runs to 16 residues. Trimming shortened V by 3 bases and J by 3 bases, and 19 bases separated the two germline ends. CDR3 sequence: CASSSPRDFSFYEQYF. The CDR3, as DNA: TGTGCCAGCAGCTCACCCCGGGACTTTTCATTCTACGAGCAGTACTTC.

The V call is TRBV5-6, the J call TRBJ2-1; 7 bases map to TRBD2. J was trimmed by 3 bases and V by 7 bases; bases with no gene match: 10. The CDR3 sequence is 15 residues long. The V gene's germline CDR1 is SGHDT and CDR2 YYEEEE. The CDR3 here is CASEPWEGLYNEQFF. The CDR3, as DNA: TGTGCCAGCGAGCCATGGGAGGGCCTCTACAATGAGCAGTTCTTC.

With respect to this clone: The sample carries other DNA sequences with the same CDR3. This chain uses TRBV18 with TRBJ1-5, with D uncertain. The CDR3 is 13 amino acids. V was clipped by 2 bases and J by 5 bases, with 7 bases between them. In germline, CDR1 is KGHSH, CDR2 LQKENI. CDR3 in DNA: TGTGCCAGCTCACCAGATAGGTATCAGCCCCAGCATTTT. As protein: CASSPDRYQPQHF.

The rearrangement joins TRBV7-9 to TRBJ1-4, with D hard to call. Germline V gives CDR1 SEHNR, CDR2 FQNEAQ (reference sequence). CDR3 size: 14 residues. V was clipped by 5 bases and J by 0 bases, with 7 bases between them. Written as DNA, the CDR3 is TGTGCCAGCAGCATCTCTGCAACTAATGAAAAACTGTTTTTT. Its protein product is CASSISATNEKLFF. The full variable domain, its missing parts supplied by reference TRBV7-9 and TRBJ1-4, is DTGVSQNPRHKITKRGQNVTFRCDPISEHNRLYWYRQTLGQGPEFLTYFQNEAQLEKSRLLSDRFSAERPKGSFSTLEIQRTEQGDSAMYLCASSISATNEKLFFGSGTQLSVL.

The chain carries TRBV27 and TRBJ1-1; 8 bases are a match to TRBD1. After removal of 6 bases from V and 1 base from J, the junction contained 4 bases not matched to a gene. Germline CDR1 is MNHEY and CDR2 is SMNVEV (reference sequence). The CDR3 spans 14 residues. CDR3 in amino acids: CASRAGGTNTEAFF. In nucleotides, the CDR3 is TGTGCCAGCAGAGCAGGGGGCACGAACACTGAAGCTTTCTTT.

The chain is built from TRBV19 and TRBJ1-2; 12 bases line up with TRBD1. The junction had 5 bases not matched to a gene; V was cut back by 2 bases and J by 4 bases. CDR1 and CDR2 (germline): LNHDA, SQIVND (reference sequence). The CDR3 length is 16 residues. The CDR3 DNA follows: TGTGCCAGTAGTATACCCGGGACAGGGGGCGTCTATGGCTACACCTTC. It is translated as CASSIPGTGGVYGYTF.